This paragraph covers one T cell receptor (beta chain) sequence. This clonotype was detected many times. What this receptor recognizes is not known. One base away there is no much larger clone; base qualities are not given. Stable Graves' hyperthyroidism was defined as no progression to ophthalmopathy during 18 months of follow-up. Hyperthyroidism patients were aged 18 to 65 years and newly diagnosed, with disease duration of less than 2 months. Patients with uncontrolled infections, other autoimmune diseases, pregnancy or lactation were excluded. Diagnoses were based on clinical symptoms, serum thyroxine and TRAb, thyroid ultrasound and orbital computed tomography. Ficoll-Paque density gradient centrifugation was used to isolate PBMCs from 8 to 10 ml of fresh peripheral blood. Total RNA was extracted using Trizol reagent, and RNA quality was assessed on an Agilent 2100 Bioanalyzer. TCR beta CDR3 regions were amplified from RNA transcripts. A first-round RT-PCR of the TCR CDR3 used the HTBI primer set with the Qiagen OneStep RT-PCR kit. Libraries were constructed in a second round of multiplex PCR, after which size selection and purification were carried out. The libraries were sequenced on an Illumina HiSeq2000 using paired-end 100 bp reads. The authors' analysis ran thus. SOAPnuke was used to process the raw data, throwing out any read that contained adapters or uncalled bases, had a mean Phred below 15, or lacked an exact constant-primer or identifier match. High-quality paired reads were merged using COPE v1.2.5, and each unique nucleotide sequence was defined as a clonotype. MiTCR v1.1 was used to align clonotypes to the IMGT TRBV, TRBD and TRBJ reference segments. The analysis was restricted to V-J combinations with a frequency above 0.0001, which together covered 99% to 99.2% of the repertoires. A TCS score was defined as the ratio between F50 (clonal expansion) and ExV (chaos), using BLOSUM62-based TCRdist between CDR3 peptides within each V-J. Welch's t-statistics and random forest reduced just over 500 V-J features to under 15, which were used in a naive Bayes classifier (R e1071). TCRdb passed the public sequencing reads through fastp at Q25 and MiXCR, retaining productive beta sequences. CDR3 protein duplicates are merged, each entry listing the most common genes and DNA. Here the V and J calls rest on TCRdb's processing, not on the authors' analysis. The sample yields approximately 480,000 distinct CDR3 sequences; about a fifth were counted once. The ten largest clones take up about 25% of the sample.

This sample was included in a study of T cells in Graves' hyperthyroidism and ophthalmopathy (dated by TCRdb to the late 2010s). Regarding the complete study: Peripheral blood samples were taken at initial diagnosis, before any treatment was given. A discovery cohort of fewer than 110 patients, about 43 with Graves' ophthalmopathy and about 60 with stable Graves' hyperthyroidism, was used to find distinguishing TCR V-J signatures. An independent validation cohort of under 20 hyperthyroidism patients and about 16 patients who later progressed to ophthalmopathy tested prospective prediction of ophthalmopathy. The 100 or so discovery patients were divided at random into training and test sets in a 7:3 ratio. Thyroid tissue and blood T-cell repertoires from roughly 6 Graves' hyperthyroidism patients were also compared in the study. After blood sampling, hyperthyroidism patients were treated with methimazole at a starting dose of 30 mg daily, and ophthalmopathy patients were treated with high-dose intravenous methylprednisolone. According to the paper, TCR Vbeta CDR3 sequencing was carried out on some 130 peripheral blood samples, which came from under 50 ophthalmopathy, 80 or so hyperthyroidism and roughly 17 progressor patients. The investigation overall reported the following: In validation, the model predicted progression to ophthalmopathy with just under 71% sensitivity and around 72% specificity, a median of 6.5 months before onset. In cross-validation, a model built on a 13 V-J signature told ophthalmopathy apart from stable hyperthyroidism with approximately 90% sensitivity and 81% to 82% specificity, and in testing the same model reached 80%/75%. No statistical method was used to set the sample size in advance, and investigators knew the group allocation. Most expanded thyroid clonotypes (frequency above 0.001) were also found in blood, which suggests that blood repertoires may mirror thyroid immune responses.

V is shortened by 0 bases, J by 5 bases, and the region joining them spans 10 bases. Based on the germline V gene, the CDR1 and CDR2 sequences are MNHEY and SVGAGI. The CDR3 runs 14 residues from the cysteine to the phenylalanine. Only the CDR3 DNA stays, 42 bases, in frame from base 1. This sequence originates from a man younger than 30 with Graves' hyperthyroidism. Sequenced input: blood. The V and J segments used are TRBV6-5 and TRBJ1-2; the best D guess is TRBD1, with 6 bases matching. The DNA sequence follows: TGTGCCAGCAGTTACTCGACAGGAGCATATGGCTACACCTTC. The translation is CASSYSTGAYGYTF.